The 27 T cell receptor beta chains in this list originate from one sample, sequenced in a study of cytomegalovirus exposure and HLA in healthy donors. 60 Vbeta and 13 Jbeta primers were used in PCR. Clones were sequenced by immunoSEQ multiplex PCR, and TCRdb holds only the in-frame ones, with some missing. Its table records tens of thousands of clones. The sample was PBMCs. The receptor source for this set is a male donor in good health and CMV-seronegative.

The gene calls are TRBV5-6 and TRBJ2-7; tentative D call: TRBD1 (5 bases). Germline CDR1 is SGHDT and CDR2 is YYEEEE. V dropped 0 bases and J dropped 6 bases, with 13 bases sitting between them. This CDR3 contains 14 residues. The CDR3 sequence is CASSLEGFAAEQYF. DNA for the CDR3: TGTGCCAGCAGCTTGGAGGGGTTCGCCGCCGAGCAGTACTTC. Variable domain in full (rest from reference TRBV5-6 and TRBJ2-7): DAGVTQSPTHLIKTRGQQVTLRCSPKSGHDTVSWYQQALGQGPQFIFQYYEEEERQRGNFPDRFSGHQFPNYSSELNVNALLLGDSALYLCASSLEGFAAEQYFGPGTRLTVT.

As for this clone: One end of the junction does not line up with germline, which may come from a read error. Additional DNA sequences in this sample encode the identical CDR3. The chain recombines TRBV2 with TRBJ1-6; 8 bases fit TRBD1. The CDR3 covers 16 residues. CDR1 and CDR2 from the germline V gene are SNHLY and FYNNEI. The CDR3 loop is CASSGNRGAYNSPLHF. In DNA, the CDR3 is TGTGCCAGCAGCGGGAACAGGGGGGCGTATAATTCACCCCTACACTTT. Combining the CDR3 with reference TRBV2 and TRBJ1-6 gives the whole variable domain EPEVTQTPSHQVTQMGQEVILRCVPISNHLYFYWYRQILGQKVEFLVSFYNNEISEKSEIFDDQFSVERPDGSNFTLKIRSTKLEDSAMYFCASSGNRGAYNSPLHFGNGTRLTVT.

Comments on this clone: At one end the junction does not follow the germline gene, possibly because of a read error. The chain has TRBV5-5 and TRBJ2-3; a weak D match, TRBD2 (6 bases). Per the germline V gene, CDR1 is SGHKS and CDR2 is YYEKEE (reference sequence). This CDR3 is 15 amino acids long. CDR3 protein: CASSPGTSYTDKQYF. Here the CDR3 DNA reads TGTGCCAGCAGCCCCGGGACTTCCTACACAGATAAGCAGTATTTT.

The V gene is TRBV18, the J gene TRBJ1-3, with D hard to call. Germline V gene lookup returns CDR1 KGHSH and CDR2 LQKENI. The CDR3 loop spans 18 amino acids. The germline V and J ends were trimmed by 2 bases and 0 bases, with 17 bases remaining between them. The CDR3 loop reads CASSPKPATYSSGNTIYF. In nucleotides, the CDR3 is TGTGCCAGCTCACCAAAGCCCGCTACCTACAGCTCTGGAAACACCATATATTTT.

On this clone itself: Within the sample, other DNA sequences also encode this same CDR3. The CDR3 spells CASSLALAYEQYF. CDR3 bases: TGTGCCAGCAGCTTGGCTCTCGCCTACGAGCAGTACTTC. The chain has TRBV7-2 and TRBJ2-7; no firm D call. Germline V gene lookup returns CDR1 SGHTA and CDR2 FQGNSA. The CDR3 spans 13 residues. Trimming took off 3 bases at V and 2 bases at J, with 8 bases between the two ends.

V usage is TRBV9 and J usage is TRBJ2-7, with TRBD2 identical over 9 bases. V dropped 2 bases and J dropped 0; count of bases not matched to a gene: 3. CDR1 SGDLS and CDR2 YYNGEE come from the germline V gene. The CDR3 runs 15 residues. CDR3 in DNA: TGTGCCAGCAGCGTTGCTAGCGGGGCCTCCTACGAGCAGTACTTC. It encodes CASSVASGASYEQYF. The variable domain in full, with the rest retrieved from reference TRBV9 and TRBJ2-7, is DSGVTQTPKHLITATGQRVTLRCSPRSGDLSVYWYQQSLDQGLQFLIQYYNGEERAKGNILERFSAQQFPDLHSELNLSSLELGDSALYFCASSVASGASYEQYFGPGTRLTVT.

The chain joins TRBV6-5 to TRBJ2-2; perhaps TRBD1 as D (6 bases). Germline V gene lookup returns CDR1 MNHEY and CDR2 SVGAGI. The CDR3 length is 15 residues. V was pared by 7 bases and J by 4 bases, with 16 bases between. CDR3: CASTWQQGGTGELFF. DNA for the CDR3: TGTGCCAGCACCTGGCAACAGGGTGGCACCGGGGAGCTGTTTTTT.

V is TRBV4-3 and J is TRBJ2-3; TRBD1 matches 8 bases. V lost 0 bases and J lost 3; bases outside the gene matches: 5. Germline lookup yields CDR1 LGHNA and CDR2 YSLEER. CDR3 size: 16 residues. Here the CDR3 reads CASSQDPGGWTDTQYF. CDR3 bases: TGCGCCAGCAGCCAAGATCCAGGGGGCTGGACAGATACGCAGTATTTT.

The chain employs TRBV11-2 and TRBJ1-2; D call uncertain. Germline CDR1 reads SGHAT; CDR2 reads FQNNGV. Trimming cost V 1 base and J 2 bases, with 5 bases left between them. The CDR3 is made up of 13 amino acids. CDR3: CASSLGANYGYTF. CDR3 nucleotides: TGTGCCAGCAGCTTAGGAGCGAACTATGGCTACACCTTC.

The chain employs TRBV7-2 and TRBJ2-2, with D perhaps TRBD1 (6 bases). This CDR3 is 15 amino acids long. Germline CDR1 reads SGHTA; CDR2 reads FQGNSA. V lost 5 bases, J lost 6 bases, and 16 bases lay in between. The CDR3, as DNA: TGTGCCAGCAGCGGAAGAGGGGGAAGGGCCGGGGAGCTGTTTTTT. Its protein product is CASSGRGGRAGELFF.

The V call is TRBV18, the J call TRBJ2-5; 10 bases map to TRBD1. V lost 8 bases to trimming and J lost 5 bases; unmatched junction nucleotides: 14. The CDR3 has 16 amino acids. Germline CDR1 and CDR2: KGHSH and LQKENI. The DNA for the CDR3 is TGTGCCAGCGCCCAGGGGGGACAGGGGTCGACTGAGACCCAGTACTTC. The encoded protein is CASAQGGQGSTETQYF.

The chain joins TRBV30 to TRBJ1-5; no reliable D call. With 3 bases removed from V and 7 bases from J, the gap between germline ends came to 19 bases. Germline loops: CDR1 GTSNPN, CDR2 SVGIG (reference sequence). The CDR3 is 15 residues long. CDR3 bases: TGTGCCTGGAGCCCCGGGTTGTACGGAGGGCAGCCCCAGCATTTT. Protein product: CAWSPGLYGGQPQHF.

The chain joins TRBV20-1 to TRBJ2-3, with 7 bases fitting TRBD2. The CDR3 has 11 amino acids. V was pared by 5 bases and J by 6 bases, with 2 bases of the junction left unmatched. Germline lookup yields CDR1 DFQATT and CDR2 SNEGSKA (reference sequence). CDR3 loop: CSAELADTQYF. Written as DNA, the CDR3 is TGCAGTGCTGAACTAGCGGATACGCAGTATTTT.

The chain links TRBV29-1 to TRBJ2-1; D might be TRBD2 (6 bases). Germline V gene data show CDR1 as SQVTM and CDR2 as ANQGSEA. The length of the CDR3 is 13 residues. V was shortened by 7 bases and J by 2 bases, with 12 bases between the two germline ends. This chain's CDR3 is CSAGDFAYNEQFF. As DNA, the CDR3 is TGCAGCGCCGGGGACTTCGCCTACAATGAGCAGTTCTTC.

The chain combines TRBV7-8 with TRBJ2-5; D is uncertain. Between the trimmed V and J ends, which lost 5 bases and 2 bases, there was a span of 6 bases. CDR1 and CDR2 from the germline V gene are SGHVS and FQNEAQ. The CDR3 totals 12 residues. The CDR3 sequence: CASSRDQETQYF. The CDR3 bases are TGTGCCAGCAGCAGAGATCAAGAGACCCAGTACTTC.

V usage is TRBV7-7 and J usage is TRBJ2-2; weak D call: TRBD2 (5 bases). The CDR3 length is 13 residues. Germline V CDR1 and CDR2: SSHAT, FNYEAQ (reference sequence). CDR3 bases: TGTGCTAGCGCAGACCGGGAAGCCGGGGAGCTGTTTTTT. Encoded protein: CASADREAGELFF.

The CDR3 loop is CASSLATGTGGFEQYF. The CDR3 DNA follows: TGCGCCAGCAGCTTGGCAACCGGGACAGGGGGTTTCGAGCAGTACTTC. The rearrangement links TRBV5-1 to TRBJ2-7; 11 nucleotides match TRBD1. The J segment lost 6 bases and the V segment lost 0 bases, leaving 8 bases of the junction unmatched. The CDR3 runs 16 residues. Per the germline V gene, CDR1 is SGHRS and CDR2 is YFSETQ.

V gene TRBV18 combines with J gene TRBJ1-1; the match to TRBD1 covers 7 bases. Looked up from germline, CDR1 is KGHSH and CDR2 is LQKENI. The CDR3 consists of 16 residues. The V segment lost 2 bases and the J segment 0 bases; nucleotides outside the gene matches: 6. The CDR3 is CASSPEGQTMNTEAFF. DNA of the CDR3: TGTGCCAGCTCACCAGAGGGACAGACCATGAACACTGAAGCTTTCTTT.

The chain is built from TRBV7-6 and TRBJ1-4; D is unresolved. This CDR3 spans 16 amino acids. Trimming left V 0 bases short and J 7 bases short, with 15 bases between. Looked up from germline, CDR1 is SGHVS and CDR2 is FNYEAQ. CDR3 DNA: TGTGCCAGCAGCTTAGCGGCTGGCCCAGCGGGTGAAAAACTGTTTTTT. The encoded protein is CASSLAAGPAGEKLFF.

The rearrangement links TRBV5-4 to TRBJ1-1, with D hard to call. The CDR3 covers 13 residues. Between the trimmed V and J ends, which lost 1 base and 6 bases, there was a span of 10 bases. Germline V gives CDR1 SGHNT, CDR2 YYREEE (reference sequence). The CDR3, as DNA: TGTGCCAGCAGCTTGATGGGAGGCTCTGAAGCTTTCTTT. This sequence encodes CASSLMGGSEAFF.

V usage is TRBV5-6 and J usage is TRBJ2-3; D is unclear. This CDR3 region has 14 residues. V dropped 1 base and J dropped 0 bases, with 6 bases sitting between them. CDR1 and CDR2 (germline): SGHDT, YYEEEE. The CDR3: CASSLFLSTDTQYF. The CDR3 nucleotides are TGTGCCAGCAGCTTGTTCCTCAGCACAGATACGCAGTATTTT.

CDR3 loop: CASSPGTGQGETQYF. The DNA of the CDR3 is TGTGCCAGCTCACCTGGGACAGGGCAAGGAGAGACCCAGTACTTC. This chain connects TRBV18 to TRBJ2-5, with 9 bases matching TRBD1. With 3 bases clipped from V and 4 bases from J, the junction kept 6 bases outside the gene matches. Germline CDR1 and CDR2: KGHSH and LQKENI. The CDR3 extends over 15 amino acids.

The chain uses TRBV11-1 and TRBJ2-7; 12 positions match TRBD1. The CDR3 spans 14 residues. With V trimmed by 5 bases and J by 5 bases, 4 bases remained unmatched. Germline V gives CDR1 SGHAT, CDR2 FQDESV (reference sequence). In nucleotides, the CDR3 is TGTGCCAGCAGCGGGGACAGGGGGCTCGACGAGCAGTACTTC. Amino acids: CASSGDRGLDEQYF.

The V gene is TRBV10-3, the J gene TRBJ2-1; 8 nucleotides align to TRBD1. The CDR3 extends over 14 amino acids. J lost 6 bases, V lost 2 bases, and 3 bases had no gene match. CDR1 is ENHRY, CDR2 SYGVKD, per germline. CDR3 protein: CAISEPDRANEQFF. CDR3 nucleotide sequence: TGTGCCATCAGTGAGCCGGACAGGGCCAATGAGCAGTTCTTC.

CDR3 sequence: CASSIRLAGGGEQYF. In nucleotides, the CDR3 is TGCGCCAGCAGCATCCGACTAGCGGGAGGAGGGGAGCAGTACTTC. The rearrangement uses TRBV5-1 and TRBJ2-7; 13 positions match TRBD2. Germline lookup yields CDR1 SGHRS and CDR2 YFSETQ. The CDR3 is made up of 15 amino acids. V lost 4 bases, J lost 7 bases, and 8 bases stayed unmatched.

The chain recombines TRBV2 with TRBJ2-1; D gene ambiguous. The CDR3 contains 16 residues. The V end lost 0 bases, the J end lost 5 bases, and 14 bases lay between the germline ends. The germline V gene encodes CDR1 SNHLY and CDR2 FYNNEI. The CDR3 loop reads CASSEARRGSDNEQFF. CDR3 DNA sequence: TGTGCCAGCAGTGAAGCCCGGCGCGGTTCCGACAATGAGCAGTTCTTC.

J is TRBJ1-3 and V is TRBV28, with 10 nucleotides matching TRBD1. The CDR3 totals 16 residues. Germline trimming cut 6 bases from V and 4 bases from J; bases unmatched to any gene: 9. Germline-derived CDR1 and CDR2 are MDHEN and SYDVKM. CDR3 sequence (DNA): TGTGCCAGCAGCCCACCGGGACAGGGGACAGGAAACACCATATATTTT. This codes for CASSPPGQGTGNTIYF.